The present entry profiles one TCR beta chain with its context. A multiplex PCR was run with 60 Vbeta primers and 13 Jbeta primers. Some clones are missing from TCRdb's copy, which holds only in-frame ones; the method was immunoSEQ multiplex PCR. The sample holds around 150,000 clones. The data were taken from a study of cytomegalovirus exposure and HLA in healthy donors. The receptor was derived from a woman in her fifties or sixties in good health and CMV-seronegative. Specimen: PBMCs.

The chain's CDR3 is CASTGDNSPLHF. The CDR3 DNA reads TGCGCCAGTACAGGGGACAATTCACCCCTCCACTTT. The J gene is TRBJ1-6, the V gene TRBV5-1, with 7 bases aligning to TRBD1. Germline V gives CDR1 SGHRS, CDR2 YFSETQ. V gave up 8 bases and J gave up 7 bases; unmatched junction bases: 3. CDR3 length: 12 amino acids.